These 11 T cell receptor beta chains were sequenced from one sample in a study of OX40 agonist ivuxolimab in advanced cancers. Here immunoSEQ multiplex PCR was the method, and the copy in TCRdb shows in-frame clones only, minus some. The sample carries 90,000 or so clones, approximately 87% recorded once. Sequenced material: CD4+ or CD8+ T cells sorted from blood, taken in a trial of the OX40 agonist ivuxolimab. The receptors stem from an adult with an advanced solid tumor such as melanoma, head and neck, liver or kidney cancer.

This rearrangement joins TRBV6-5 to TRBJ1-2, with D perhaps TRBD1 (6 bases). The CDR3 has 12 residues. Germline values: CDR1 MNHEY, CDR2 SVGAGI. Trimming took 10 bases from V and 8 from J, leaving 17 bases between them. The CDR3 nucleotides read TGTGCCATACTACCAGGGGAGGAAGGCTACACCTTC. Its protein product is CAILPGEEGYTF.

V is TRBV9 and J is TRBJ1-2; TRBD1 is a possible D gene (5 bases). CDR3 size: 13 residues. Germline CDR1 SGDLS, CDR2 YYNGEE. Between the trimmed V and J ends, which lost 0 bases and 8 bases, there was a span of 11 bases. The CDR3 DNA reads TGTGCCAGCAGCGTAGAGGTGGGGGGAGGCTACACCTTC. This encodes CASSVEVGGGYTF.

The rearrangement joins TRBV15 to TRBJ2-1, with D perhaps given as TRBD1 or TRBD2 (5 bases each). Germline V gene sequence: CDR1 LNHNV, CDR2 YYDKDF (reference sequence). The length of the CDR3 is 14 residues. V was shortened by 1 base and J by 9 bases, with 13 bases between the two germline ends. The CDR3, as DNA: TGTGCCACCAGCAGAGGAGGGGTCCGTACTGAGCAGTTCTTC. Translating gives CATSRGGVRTEQFF.

This sequence joins TRBV7-9 and TRBJ2-5; perhaps TRBD1 as D (7 bases). Trimming pared 6 bases from V and 1 base from J, leaving 9 bases between. Germline V lookup: CDR1 SEHNR, CDR2 FQNEAQ (reference sequence). The CDR3 covers 13 residues. CDR3 sequence (DNA): TGTGCCAGCAGGCGGGACAGCCAAGAGACCCAGTACTTC. Protein sequence: CASRRDSQETQYF.

V is TRBV7-9 and J is TRBJ1-5; TRBD1 agrees at 10 bases. This CDR3 region has 14 residues. Trimming removed 5 bases from V and 3 bases from J; junction bases left unmatched: 1. Germline V CDR1 and CDR2: SEHNR, FQNEAQ (reference sequence). CDR3 bases: TGTGCCAGCAGCCGACAGGGGGCCAATCAGCCCCAGCATTTT. Protein sequence: CASSRQGANQPQHF. Together with reference TRBV7-9 and TRBJ1-5, the CDR3 gives the full variable domain: DTGVSQNPRHKITKRGQNVTFRCDPISEHNRLYWYRQTLGQGPEFLTYFQNEAQLEKSRLLSDRFSAERPKGSFSTLEIQRTEQGDSAMYLCASSRQGANQPQHFGDGTRLSIL.

The chain uses TRBV2 and TRBJ1-2, with 7 bases that match TRBD1. CDR1 and CDR2 from the germline V gene are SNHLY and FYNNEI. The CDR3 totals 14 residues. The trim removed 6 bases at V and 4 bases at J, leaving 8 bases unmatched. CDR3 coding DNA: TGTGCCAGCAGCCAGACGGGACAGCTCTATGGCTACACCTTC. This encodes CASSQTGQLYGYTF.

The chain is built from TRBV27 and TRBJ2-5; TRBD2 is a possible D gene (6 bases). V shed 5 bases and J shed 1 base, with 11 bases lying between them. Germline V CDR1 and CDR2: MNHEY, SMNVEV (reference sequence). This CDR3 is 14 amino acids long. The CDR3 protein is CASSPGGFQETQYF. The CDR3 nucleotides are TGTGCCAGCAGTCCTGGGGGGTTCCAAGAGACCCAGTACTTC.

DNA for the CDR3: TGTGCCAGCAGCTCCACACACCGGGACAGGAAACACACTGAAGCTTTCTTT. Its translation is CASSSTHRDRKHTEAFF. The rearrangement uses TRBV7-2 and TRBJ1-1; 8 nucleotides align to TRBD1. CDR3 length: 17 amino acids. V lost 4 bases and J lost 3; bases outside the gene matches: 13. CDR1 and CDR2 (germline): SGHTA, FQGNSA.

The chain joins TRBV5-1 to TRBJ2-7, with 10 bases aligning to TRBD1. CDR3 length: 14 amino acids. The V gene's germline CDR1 is SGHRS and CDR2 YFSETQ. With 4 bases clipped from V and 2 bases from J, the junction kept 3 bases outside the gene matches. The CDR3 protein is CASSPGTGAYEQYF. In DNA, the CDR3 is TGCGCCAGCAGCCCTGGGACAGGGGCCTACGAGCAGTACTTC.

The V call is TRBV11-2, the J call TRBJ2-1; TRBD2 might be the D (5 bases). The V and J ends lost 7 bases and 0 bases respectively, with 13 bases between them. CDR3 length: 15 residues. Germline loops: CDR1 SGHAT, CDR2 FQNNGV. The CDR3 DNA reads TGTGCCAGCACCAGCGGTCTGAGCTCCTACAATGAGCAGTTCTTC. Its protein product is CASTSGLSSYNEQFF.

V gene TRBV11-3 combines with J gene TRBJ2-7; tentative D call: TRBD2 (6 bases). Germline lookup yields CDR1 SGHNT and CDR2 YENEEA. Deletions cut 1 base from V and 7 bases from J, with 8 bases between. CDR3 size: 12 residues. CDR3 amino acids: CASSLVGGEQYF. In DNA, the CDR3 is TGTGCCAGCAGCTTAGTTGGGGGGGAGCAGTACTTC. Full variable domain (rest looked up from reference TRBV11-3 and TRBJ2-7): EAGVVQSPRYKIIEKKQPVAFWCNPISGHNTLYWYLQNLGQGPELLIRYENEEAVDDSQLPKDRFSAERLKGVDSTLKIQPAELGDSAVYLCASSLVGGEQYFGPGTRLTVT.